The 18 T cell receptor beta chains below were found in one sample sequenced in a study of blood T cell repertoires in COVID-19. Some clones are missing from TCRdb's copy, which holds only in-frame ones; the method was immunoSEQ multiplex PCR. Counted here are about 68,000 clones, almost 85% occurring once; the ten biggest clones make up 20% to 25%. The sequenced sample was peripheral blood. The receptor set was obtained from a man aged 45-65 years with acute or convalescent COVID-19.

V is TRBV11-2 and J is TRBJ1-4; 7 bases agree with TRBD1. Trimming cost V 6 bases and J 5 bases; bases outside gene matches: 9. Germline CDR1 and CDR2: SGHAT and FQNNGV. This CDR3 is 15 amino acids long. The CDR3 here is CASSQTGAGNEKLFF. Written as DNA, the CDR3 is TGTGCCAGCAGTCAAACAGGGGCTGGAAATGAAAAACTGTTTTTT.

DNA of the CDR3: TGTGCCAGCAGCGTAGGCCAACGCGGGTCCAAAAACATTCAGTACTTC. Translating it yields CASSVGQRGSKNIQYF. V usage is TRBV9 and J usage is TRBJ2-4, with a tentative D call TRBD2 (5 bases). V dropped 0 bases and J dropped 2 bases, with 12 bases sitting between them. Germline CDR1 reads SGDLS; CDR2 reads YYNGEE. This CDR3 comprises 16 residues.

Here the CDR3 reads CASNHRRDSFTDTQYF. The DNA for the CDR3 is TGTGCCAGCAACCACCGGCGGGACAGTTTCACAGATACGCAGTATTTT. V is TRBV5-6 and J is TRBJ2-3, with a weak D call TRBD1 (7 bases). Between the trimmed V and J ends, which lost 6 bases and 2 bases, there was a span of 19 bases. CDR1 is SGHDT and CDR2 is YYEEEE in the germline V gene. There are 16 residues in the CDR3.

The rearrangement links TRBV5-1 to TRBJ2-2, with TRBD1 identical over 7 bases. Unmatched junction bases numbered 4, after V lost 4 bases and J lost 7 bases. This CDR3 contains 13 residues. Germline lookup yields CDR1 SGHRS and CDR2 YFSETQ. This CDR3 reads CASSPTGVGELFF. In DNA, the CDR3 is TGCGCCAGCAGCCCCACAGGGGTCGGGGAGCTGTTTTTT. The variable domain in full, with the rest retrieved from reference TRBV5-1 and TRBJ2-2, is KAGVTQTPRYLIKTRGQQVTLSCSPISGHRSVSWYQQTPGQGLQFLFEYFSETQRNKGNFPGRFSGRQFSNSRSEMNVSTLELGDSALYLCASSPTGVGELFFGEGSRLTVL.

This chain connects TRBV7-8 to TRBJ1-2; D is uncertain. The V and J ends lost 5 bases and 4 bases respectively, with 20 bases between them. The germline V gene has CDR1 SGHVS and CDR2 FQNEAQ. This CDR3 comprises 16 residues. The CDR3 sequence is CASSPVGGPGGYGYTF. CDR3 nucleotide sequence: TGTGCCAGCAGCCCAGTGGGAGGTCCCGGAGGCTATGGCTACACCTTC.

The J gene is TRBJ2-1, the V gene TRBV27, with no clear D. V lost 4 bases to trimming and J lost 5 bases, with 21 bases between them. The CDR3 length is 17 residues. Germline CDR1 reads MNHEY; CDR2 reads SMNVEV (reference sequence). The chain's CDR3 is CASSSAWYKVTNNEQFF. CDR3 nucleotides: TGTGCCAGCAGTTCCGCGTGGTATAAGGTGACAAACAATGAGCAGTTCTTC.

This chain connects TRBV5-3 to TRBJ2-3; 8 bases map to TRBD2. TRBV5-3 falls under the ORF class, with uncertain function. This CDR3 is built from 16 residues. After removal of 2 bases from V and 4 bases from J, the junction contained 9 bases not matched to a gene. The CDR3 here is CARSFYSGEAADTQYF. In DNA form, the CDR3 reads TGTGCCAGAAGCTTCTATAGCGGGGAGGCGGCAGATACGCAGTATTTT.

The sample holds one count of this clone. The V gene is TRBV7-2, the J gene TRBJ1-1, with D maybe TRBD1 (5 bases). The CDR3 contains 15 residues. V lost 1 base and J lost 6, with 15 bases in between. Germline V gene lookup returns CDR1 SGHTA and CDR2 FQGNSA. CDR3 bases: TGTGCCAGCAGCTTAGGGGGGGATCCCGAGGCTGAAGCTTTCTTT. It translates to CASSLGGDPEAEAFF. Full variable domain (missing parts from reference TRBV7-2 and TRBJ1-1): GAGVSQSPSNKVTEKGKDVELRCDPISGHTALYWYRQSLGQGLEFLIYFQGNSAPDKSGLPSDRFSAERTGGSVSTLTIQRTQQEDSAVYLCASSLGGDPEAEAFFGQGTRLTVV.

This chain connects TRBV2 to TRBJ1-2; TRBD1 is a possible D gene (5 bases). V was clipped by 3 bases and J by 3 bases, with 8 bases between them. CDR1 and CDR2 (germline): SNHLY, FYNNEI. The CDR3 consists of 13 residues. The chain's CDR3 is CASSEEQDYGYTF. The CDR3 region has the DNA TGTGCCAGCAGTGAGGAACAGGACTATGGCTACACCTTC.

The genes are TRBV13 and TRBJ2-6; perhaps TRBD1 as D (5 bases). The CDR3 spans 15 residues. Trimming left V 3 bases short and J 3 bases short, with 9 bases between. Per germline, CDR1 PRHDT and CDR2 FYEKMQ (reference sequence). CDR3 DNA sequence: TGTGCCAGCAGCTTCCAGGGTGGTGGGGCCAACGTCCTGACTTTC. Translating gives CASSFQGGGANVLTF.

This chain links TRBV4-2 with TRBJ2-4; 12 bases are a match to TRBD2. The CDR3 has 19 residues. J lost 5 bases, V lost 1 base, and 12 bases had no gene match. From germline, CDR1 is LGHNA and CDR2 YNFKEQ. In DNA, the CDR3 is TGTGCCAGCAGCCAAGTGGGTCTAGCGGGGGGGCCGGGCCAAAACATTCAGTACTTC. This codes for CASSQVGLAGGPGQNIQYF.

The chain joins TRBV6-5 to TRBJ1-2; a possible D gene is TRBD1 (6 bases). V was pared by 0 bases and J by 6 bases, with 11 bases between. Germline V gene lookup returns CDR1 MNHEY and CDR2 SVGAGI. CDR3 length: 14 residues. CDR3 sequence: CASSYSGGANGYTF. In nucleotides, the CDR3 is TGTGCCAGCAGTTACTCGGGGGGGGCTAATGGCTACACCTTC.

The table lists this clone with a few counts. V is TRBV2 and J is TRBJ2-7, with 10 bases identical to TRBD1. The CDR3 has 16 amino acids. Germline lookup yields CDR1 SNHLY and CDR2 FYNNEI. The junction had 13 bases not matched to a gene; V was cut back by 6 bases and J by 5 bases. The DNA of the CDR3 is TGTGCCAGCAGGAGGGACAGGGGAGGGGTTGTGGACGAGCAGTACTTC. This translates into CASRRDRGGVVDEQYF.

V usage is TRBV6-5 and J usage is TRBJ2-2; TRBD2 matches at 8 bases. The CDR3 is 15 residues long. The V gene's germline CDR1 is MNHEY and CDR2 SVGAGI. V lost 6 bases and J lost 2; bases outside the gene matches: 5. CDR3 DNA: TGTGCCAGCAGGATTAGCGGGGCCAACACCGGGGAGCTGTTTTTT. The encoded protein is CASRISGANTGELFF.

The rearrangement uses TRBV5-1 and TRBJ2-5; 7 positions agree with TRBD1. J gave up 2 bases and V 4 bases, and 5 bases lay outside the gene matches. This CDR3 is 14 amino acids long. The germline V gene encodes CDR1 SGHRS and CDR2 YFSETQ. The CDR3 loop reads CASSREGQQETQYF. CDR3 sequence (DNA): TGCGCCAGCAGCCGCGAGGGACAGCAAGAGACCCAGTACTTC.

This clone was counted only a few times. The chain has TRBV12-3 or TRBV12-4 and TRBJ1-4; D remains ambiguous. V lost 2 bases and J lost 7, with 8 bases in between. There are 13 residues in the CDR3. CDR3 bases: TGTGCCAGCAGTTTATTGCGAGGTGAAAAACTGTTTTTT. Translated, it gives CASSLLRGEKLFF.

This chain's CDR3 is CASEITLNTGELFF. The CDR3 region has the DNA TGTGCCAGTGAAATTACATTGAACACCGGGGAGCTGTTTTTT. This rearrangement joins TRBV6-5 to TRBJ2-2; no clear D gene. Germline V CDR1 and CDR2: MNHEY, SVGAGI. V was cut by 9 bases and J by 1 base, with 12 bases left in between. This CDR3 spans 14 amino acids.

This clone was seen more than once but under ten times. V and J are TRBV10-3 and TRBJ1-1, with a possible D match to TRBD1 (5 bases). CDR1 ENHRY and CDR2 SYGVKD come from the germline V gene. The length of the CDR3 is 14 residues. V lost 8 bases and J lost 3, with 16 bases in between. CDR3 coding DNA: TGTGCCATCTCGAGGGGCGGGGCGGACACTGAAGCTTTCTTT. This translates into CAISRGGADTEAFF.